The clone carrying this TCR beta chain was seen a handful of times. The CDR3 consists of 13 residues. V was shortened by 1 base and J by 7 bases, with 8 bases between the two germline ends. From germline, CDR1 is KGHSH and CDR2 LQKENI. The data were taken from a study of radiation and T cells in renal cell carcinoma. At the level of the study: Nephrectomy followed 15 Gy stereotactic body radiation by 4 weeks.

Produced via immunoSEQ multiplex PCR; TCRdb's table is partial and in-frame only. The repertoire holds approximately 61,000 clones, with 70% to 80% as singletons. Time point: blood 2 weeks post-SBRT. The treatment denotes: 15 Gy SBRT to primary tumor, nephrectomy 4 weeks later. The chain is built from TRBV18 and TRBJ1-5; D is unclear. The sequence was collected from a man between 60 and 70 years old with renal cell carcinoma. The sample consisted of blood, taken from a patient whose treatment included radiotherapy and nephrectomy. In nucleotides, the CDR3 is TGTGCCAGCTCACCACAAAAAGCCCAGCCCCAGCATTTT. Translation gives CASSPQKAQPQHF.